This TCR beta chain came from a study of lymphopenia after photon versus proton radiotherapy. Study results and caveats: Only patients who died were analyzed for survival; proton advantage is unproven.

Some clones are missing from TCRdb's copy, which holds only in-frame ones; the method was immunoSEQ multiplex PCR. The sample includes 6,000 to 9,000 clones, 90% to 95% of them seen just once. Regarding this clone: Its antigen remains unknown.

Trimming shortened V by 1 base and J by 5 bases, and 14 bases separated the two germline ends. The germline V gene has CDR1 SGHTA and CDR2 FQGNSA. The CDR3 is 15 amino acids. The input for sequencing was peripheral blood, taken from a patient treated with photon-based radiotherapy. The genes are TRBV7-2 and TRBJ2-5; no definite D call. This TCR was sampled from a woman aged 45-65 years with cholangiocarcinoma. The CDR3 coding sequence is TGTGCCAGCAGCTTAGTCTATCGCGGAAGGGAGACCCAGTACTTC. Protein sequence: CASSLVYRGRETQYF.